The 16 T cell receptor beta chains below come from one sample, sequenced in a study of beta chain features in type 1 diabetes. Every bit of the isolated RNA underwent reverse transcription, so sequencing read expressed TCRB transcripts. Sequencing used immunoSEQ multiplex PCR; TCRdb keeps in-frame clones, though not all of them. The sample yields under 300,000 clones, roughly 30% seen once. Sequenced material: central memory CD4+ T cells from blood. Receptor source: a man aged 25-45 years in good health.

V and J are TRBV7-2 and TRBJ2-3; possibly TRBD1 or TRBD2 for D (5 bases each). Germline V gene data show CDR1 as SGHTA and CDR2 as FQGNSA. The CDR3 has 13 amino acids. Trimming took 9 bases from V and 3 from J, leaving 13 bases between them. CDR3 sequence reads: CASDRDATDTQYF. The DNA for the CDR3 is TGTGCCAGTGACCGGGACGCTACAGATACGCAGTATTTT.

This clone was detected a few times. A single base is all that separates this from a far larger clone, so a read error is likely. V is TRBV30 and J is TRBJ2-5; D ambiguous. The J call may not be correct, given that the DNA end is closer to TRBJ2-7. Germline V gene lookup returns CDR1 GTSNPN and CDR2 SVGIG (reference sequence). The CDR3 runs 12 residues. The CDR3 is CALSVRLYEQYF. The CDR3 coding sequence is TGTGCCTTGAGTGTACGGCTTTACGAGCAGTACTTC.

The CDR3 bases are TGTGCCAGCAGTTTAGGGCAGGGGGCAAGTGAGACCCAGTACTTC. Protein: CASSLGQGASETQYF. The V and J genes are TRBV28 and TRBJ2-5; TRBD1 aligns across 8 bases. The CDR3 has 15 amino acids. The J segment lost 5 bases and the V segment lost 2 bases, leaving 7 bases of the junction unmatched. Germline V gives CDR1 MDHEN, CDR2 SYDVKM.

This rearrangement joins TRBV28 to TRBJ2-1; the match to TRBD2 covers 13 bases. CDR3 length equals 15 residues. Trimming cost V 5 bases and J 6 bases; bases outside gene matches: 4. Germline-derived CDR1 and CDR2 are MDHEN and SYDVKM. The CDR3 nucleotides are TGTGCCAGCAGTCTCACTAGCGGGAGGGCCAATGAGCAGTTCTTC. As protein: CASSLTSGRANEQFF.

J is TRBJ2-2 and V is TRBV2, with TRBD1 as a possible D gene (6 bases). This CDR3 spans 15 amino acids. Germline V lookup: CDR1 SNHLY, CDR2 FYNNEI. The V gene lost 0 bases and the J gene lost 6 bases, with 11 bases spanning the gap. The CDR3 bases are TGTGCCAGCAGTGAAGCGCTGACAGGCCCCGGGGAGCTGTTTTTT. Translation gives CASSEALTGPGELFF.

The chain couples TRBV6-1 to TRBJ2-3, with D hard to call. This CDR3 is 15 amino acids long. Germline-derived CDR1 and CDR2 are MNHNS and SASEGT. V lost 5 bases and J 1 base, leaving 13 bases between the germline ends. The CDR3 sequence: CASSPIHGGTDTQYF. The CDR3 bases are TGTGCCAGCAGTCCTATCCATGGGGGCACAGATACGCAGTATTTT.

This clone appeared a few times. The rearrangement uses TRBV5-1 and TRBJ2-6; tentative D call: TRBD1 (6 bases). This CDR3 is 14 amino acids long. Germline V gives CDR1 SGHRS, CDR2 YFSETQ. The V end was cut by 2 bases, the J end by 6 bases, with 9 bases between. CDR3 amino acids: CASSFSGEANVLTF. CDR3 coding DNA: TGCGCCAGCAGCTTTTCAGGGGAGGCCAACGTCCTGACTTTC.

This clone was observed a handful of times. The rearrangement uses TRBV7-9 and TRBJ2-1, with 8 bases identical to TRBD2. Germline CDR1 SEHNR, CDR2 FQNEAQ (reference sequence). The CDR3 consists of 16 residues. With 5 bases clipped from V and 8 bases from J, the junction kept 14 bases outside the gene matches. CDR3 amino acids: CASSPGTGGRRDEQFF. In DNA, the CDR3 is TGTGCCAGCAGCCCAGGGACCGGCGGGAGGAGGGATGAGCAGTTCTTC.

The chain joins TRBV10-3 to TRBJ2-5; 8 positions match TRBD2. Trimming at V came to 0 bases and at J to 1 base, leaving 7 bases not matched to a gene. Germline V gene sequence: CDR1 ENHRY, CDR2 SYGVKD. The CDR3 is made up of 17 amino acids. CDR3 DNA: TGTGCCATCAGTGAGTCTAGTCCTGGACTAGCCCAAGAGACCCAGTACTTC. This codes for CAISESSPGLAQETQYF.

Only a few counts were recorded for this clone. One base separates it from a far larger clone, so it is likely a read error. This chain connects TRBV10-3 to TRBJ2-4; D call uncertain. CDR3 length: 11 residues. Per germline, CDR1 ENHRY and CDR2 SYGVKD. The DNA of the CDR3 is TGTGCCATCAGTGAAGAGTCCGCCGTGGACTTC. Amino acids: CAISEESAVDF.

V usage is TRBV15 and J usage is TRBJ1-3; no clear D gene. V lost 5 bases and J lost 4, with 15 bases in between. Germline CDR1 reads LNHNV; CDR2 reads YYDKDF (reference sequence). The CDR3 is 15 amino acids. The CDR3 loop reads CATSDGQLSGNTIYF. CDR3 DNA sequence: TGTGCCACCAGCGATGGGCAGCTCTCCGGAAACACCATATATTTT.

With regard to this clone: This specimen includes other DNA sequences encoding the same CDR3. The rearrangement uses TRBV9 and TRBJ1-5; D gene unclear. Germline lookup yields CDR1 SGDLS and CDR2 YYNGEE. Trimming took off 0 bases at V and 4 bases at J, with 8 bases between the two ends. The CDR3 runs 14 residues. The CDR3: CASSVDSGNQPQHF. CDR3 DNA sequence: TGTGCCAGCAGCGTAGACTCCGGGAATCAGCCCCAGCATTTT.

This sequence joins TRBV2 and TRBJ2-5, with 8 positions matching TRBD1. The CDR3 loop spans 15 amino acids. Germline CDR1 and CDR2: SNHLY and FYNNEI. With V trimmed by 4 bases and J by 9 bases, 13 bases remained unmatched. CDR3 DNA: TGTGCCAGCAGTGTGGACAGGGCCCCCGGGGCGGCCCAGTACTTC. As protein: CASSVDRAPGAAQYF.

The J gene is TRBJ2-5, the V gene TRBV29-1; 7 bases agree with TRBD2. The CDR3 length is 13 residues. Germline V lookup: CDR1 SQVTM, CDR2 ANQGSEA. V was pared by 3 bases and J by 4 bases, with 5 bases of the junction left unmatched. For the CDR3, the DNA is TGCAGCGTTGATCGGGGAGGGCGAGAGACCCAGTACTTC. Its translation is CSVDRGGRETQYF.

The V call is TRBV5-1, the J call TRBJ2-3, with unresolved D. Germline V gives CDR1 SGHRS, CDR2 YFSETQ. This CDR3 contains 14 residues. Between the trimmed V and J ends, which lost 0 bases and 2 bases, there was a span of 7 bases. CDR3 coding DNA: TGCGCCAGCAGCTTGGCCCTCACCACAGATACGCAGTATTTT. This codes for CASSLALTTDTQYF. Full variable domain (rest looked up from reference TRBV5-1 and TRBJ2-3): KAGVTQTPRYLIKTRGQQVTLSCSPISGHRSVSWYQQTPGQGLQFLFEYFSETQRNKGNFPGRFSGRQFSNSRSEMNVSTLELGDSALYLCASSLALTTDTQYFGPGTRLTVL.

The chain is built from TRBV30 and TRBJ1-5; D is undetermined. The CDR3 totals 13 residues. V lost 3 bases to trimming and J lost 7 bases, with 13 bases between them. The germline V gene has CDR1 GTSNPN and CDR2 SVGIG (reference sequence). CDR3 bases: TGTGCCTGGAGCGCACAAAGTGGGCAGCCCCAGCATTTT. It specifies CAWSAQSGQPQHF.